The clone carrying this T cell receptor (beta chain) was recorded many times. Its target is unknown. The source of the sample is a study of T cells in Graves' hyperthyroidism and ophthalmopathy. Study-wide results and limits: The model predicted ophthalmopathy a median about 6.6 months before onset.

Using RNA transcripts as the source, TCR beta CDR3 regions were amplified. The TCR CDR3 first-round RT-PCR relied on the HTBI primer set. From the multiplex PCR reads, TCRdb called clonotypes with MiXCR, one entry per CDR3 protein. In the table there are 500,000 to 750,000 distinct CDR3 sequences, less than 20% of which are singletons. If no ophthalmopathy progression occurred within 18 months, Graves' hyperthyroidism was stable. Hyperthyroidism, newly diagnosed and lasting under 2 months, affected patients aged 18 to 65. Patients were excluded because of uncontrolled infection, other autoimmune disease, pregnancy or lactation. There are 13 residues in the CDR3. Germline V gene lookup returns CDR1 LGHDT and CDR2 YNNKEL (reference sequence). V lost 0 bases to trimming and J lost 7 bases, with 9 bases between them.

Sequencing was performed on blood. This receptor was identified in a woman aged 25 to 45 with Graves' hyperthyroidism. This chain joins TRBV3-1 and TRBJ1-1, with D hard to call. This CDR3 reads CASSQDREYEAFF. The CDR3 DNA reads as TGTGCCAGCAGCCAAGATCGCGAGTATGAAGCTTTCTTT.